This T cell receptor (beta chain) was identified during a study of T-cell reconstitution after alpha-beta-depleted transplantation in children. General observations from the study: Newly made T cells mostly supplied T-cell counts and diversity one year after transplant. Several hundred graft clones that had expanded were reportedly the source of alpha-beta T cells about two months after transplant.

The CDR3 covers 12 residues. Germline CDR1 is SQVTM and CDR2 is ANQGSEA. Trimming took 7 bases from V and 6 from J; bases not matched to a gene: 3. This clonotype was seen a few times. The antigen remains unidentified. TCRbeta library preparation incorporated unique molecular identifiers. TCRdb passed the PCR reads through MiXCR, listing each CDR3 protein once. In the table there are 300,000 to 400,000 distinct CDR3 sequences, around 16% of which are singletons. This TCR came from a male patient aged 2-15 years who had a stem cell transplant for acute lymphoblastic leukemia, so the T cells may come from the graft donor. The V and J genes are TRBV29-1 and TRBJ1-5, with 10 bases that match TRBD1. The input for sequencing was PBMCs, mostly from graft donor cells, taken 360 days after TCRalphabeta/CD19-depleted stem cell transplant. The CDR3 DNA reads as TGCAGCGCTGGGGACAGGGGTCAGCCCCAGCATTTT. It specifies CSAGDRGQPQHF.